This TCR beta chain was recorded in a study of response to subunit inactivated influenza vaccine. General observations from the study: The study's authors posited that every seasonal influenza vaccination enlists few new T cells.

This CDR3 is built from 16 residues. V was clipped by 2 bases and J by 1 base, with 15 bases between them. The germline CDR1 and CDR2 sequences are DFQATT and SNEGSKA (reference sequence). This clonotype was counted between two and nine times. Its antigen is currently unknown. TCRdb ran MiXCR on the RT-PCR reads and lists one entry per CDR3 protein. Among hundreds of thousands of distinct CDR3 sequences, over 9.5% were seen once, and the ten largest hold around 9.6%. The clonotype originates from a man aged 45 to 65 who received an inactivated influenza vaccine. Specimen: PBMCs from blood, collected on the day of vaccination. This rearrangement joins TRBV20-1 to TRBJ1-5; D may be TRBD1 (6 bases). This CDR3 is CSARQGISISNQPQHF. CDR3 in DNA: TGCAGTGCTAGACAGGGGATAAGCATAAGCAATCAGCCCCAGCATTTT.